This is a list of T cell receptor beta chains from one sample in a study of blood T cell repertoires in COVID-19. This table comes from immunoSEQ multiplex PCR, and its TCRdb copy is limited to in-frame clones, with some not included. This table has approximately 90,000 clones, roughly four fifths appearing once. Sequencing was carried out using peripheral blood. The receptor set was obtained from a woman at least 80 years old with acute or convalescent COVID-19. Each CDR3 is given with its conserved first and last residue. D genes are given only for firm matches. Part of the rows lack a size; the others show once, few, many or a class for expanded clones.

v_call	j_call	d_call	clone_size	cdr3_nt	cdr3_aa
TRBV7-9	TRBJ1-5	.	once	TGTGCCAGCAGCCGTCCCGAGCAGCCCCAGCATTTT	CASSRPEQPQHF
TRBV6-2/TRBV6-3	TRBJ2-1	TRBD2	.	TGTGCCAGCAGTTACCCCAGCGGGAGGGTCCTCAATGAGCAGTTCTTC	CASSYPSGRVLNEQFF
TRBV7-9	TRBJ2-5	.	.	TGTGCCAGCAGCTTAGCCCAGGGGCAAGAGACCCAGTACTTC	CASSLAQGQETQYF
TRBV2	TRBJ2-7	TRBD2	.	TGTGCCAGCAGGAGGGTGAGCGGGGGGGGCTCGTACGAGCAGTACTTC	CASRRVSGGGSYEQYF
TRBV12-3/TRBV12-4	TRBJ1-1	.	.	TGTGCCAGCAGCCAAACAGCGGCTGAAGCTTTCTTT	CASSQTAAEAFF
TRBV5-6	TRBJ2-3	TRBD2	.	TGTGCCAGCAGCTTGGAGGTACTAGCGGGCTCGACAGATACGCAGTATTTT	CASSLEVLAGSTDTQYF
TRBV4-2	TRBJ2-2	.	.	TGTGCCAGCAGCCAAGAAAGGCAGGGCACCGGGGAGCTGTTTTTT	CASSQERQGTGELFF
TRBV4-2	TRBJ2-5	.	.	TGTGCCAGCAGCCAAGAAGTTGGGGGGATGATCCAAGAGACCCAGTACTTC	CASSQEVGGMIQETQYF
TRBV5-1	TRBJ2-5	.	.	TGCGCCAGCAGCTTGGTTCAGGGGCGGGAGACCCAGTACTTC	CASSLVQGRETQYF
TRBV3-1/TRBV3-2	TRBJ2-2	.	.	TGTGCCAGCAGCCTCCTAGGAGGTTCGAACACCGGGGAGCTGTTTTTT	CASSLLGGSNTGELFF
TRBV5-4	TRBJ2-3	.	.	TGTGCCAGCAGCCCTACTTTCACAGATACGCAGTATTTT	CASSPTFTDTQYF
TRBV2	TRBJ1-1	.	.	TGTGCCAGCAGTGAATCCGTGCGGGCTTTCTTT	CASSESVRAFF
TRBV5-1	TRBJ2-5	.	.	TGCGCCAGCAGCTTGAGCGCGCAGGGGAAGACCCAGTACTTC	CASSLSAQGKTQYF
TRBV10-3	TRBJ1-5	TRBD1	.	TGTGCCATCGGACAGGGGGTGGATCAGCCCCAGCATTTT	CAIGQGVDQPQHF
TRBV10-2	TRBJ1-4	.	.	TGCGCCAGCAGTCAAACAGGGTCGCCTAATGAAAAACTGTTTTTT	CASSQTGSPNEKLFF
TRBV25-1	TRBJ1-4	.	.	TGTGCCAGCAATCGGGGAGGACTCCTTGAAAAACTGTTTTTT	CASNRGGLLEKLFF
TRBV5-4	TRBJ1-4	.	.	TGTGCCAGCAGCCTCGGGTTATCTAATGAAAAACTGTTTTTT	CASSLGLSNEKLFF
TRBV7-2	TRBJ1-3	.	.	TGTGCCAGCAGCTACTCAAGCTCTGGAAACACCATATATTTT	CASSYSSSGNTIYF
TRBV5-1	TRBJ2-3	.	.	TGCGCCAGCAGCTTGGGGGAGAGCCCAACAGATACGCAGTATTTT	CASSLGESPTDTQYF